This T cell receptor beta chain originates from a study of control samples from healthy donors and cancer patients. This table comes from immunoSEQ multiplex PCR, and its TCRdb copy is limited to in-frame clones, with some not included. This sample has about 89,000 clones; roughly nine tenths occur once, and the top ten carry roughly 20%. The CDR3 is made up of 11 amino acids. CDR1 and CDR2 (germline): SQVTM, ANQGSEA. Trimming left V 3 bases short and J 7 bases short, with 9 bases between. This sequence was found in a man aged 25 to 45 in good health. This chain links TRBV29-1 with TRBJ1-2; perhaps TRBD1 as D (5 bases). Sequencing input: blood. The CDR3 protein is CSVDRVTGYTF. CDR3 coding DNA: TGCAGCGTTGACAGGGTCACTGGCTACACCTTC.